These 16 T cell receptor beta chains came from one sample sequenced in a study of blood T cell repertoires in COVID-19. Repertoires were generated with immunoSEQ multiplex PCR, while TCRdb's copy carries only in-frame clones and drops some. The table has about 110,000 clones, 82% seen once. Material for sequencing was peripheral blood. The origin of the receptors is a man between 65 and 85 years old with acute or convalescent COVID-19.

This rearrangement joins TRBV23-1 to TRBJ2-3; 8 bases are a match to TRBD2. TRBV23-1 is recorded as an ORF, its role being uncertain. The CDR3 runs to 15 residues. Trimming at V came to 7 bases and at J to 3 bases, leaving 9 bases not matched to a gene. For the CDR3, the DNA is TGCGCCAGCACCGTGAGCGGGAGTTGGACAGATACGCAGTATTTT. Its protein is CASTVSGSWTDTQYF.

There are a few counts of this clone. This CDR3 is also generated by other DNA sequences in the sample. The V call is TRBV5-1, the J call TRBJ2-1; D is uncertain. Germline CDR1 and CDR2: SGHRS and YFSETQ. Trimming took off 0 bases at V and 4 bases at J, with 5 bases between the two ends. The CDR3 contains 13 residues. CDR3 protein: CASSLGSYNEQFF. In DNA, the CDR3 is TGCGCCAGCAGCTTGGGCAGTTACAATGAGCAGTTCTTC.

The chain has TRBV14 and TRBJ1-2; 7 bases fit TRBD1. Germline CDR1 is SGHDN and CDR2 is FVKESK. CDR3 length equals 15 residues. The trim removed 3 bases at V and 8 bases at J, leaving 12 bases unmatched. This CDR3 reads CASSHINDRVGGYTF. In DNA, the CDR3 is TGTGCCAGCAGCCACATTAATGACAGGGTGGGCGGCTACACCTTC.

This chain links TRBV10-2 with TRBJ1-1; TRBD1 aligns across 10 bases. V was pared by 9 bases and J by 4 bases, with 5 bases of the junction left unmatched. Germline CDR1 WSHSY, CDR2 SAAADI. The CDR3 totals 13 residues. For the CDR3, the DNA is TGCGCCAGTCGACAGGGGGCTTTCACTGAAGCTTTCTTT. It yields the protein CASRQGAFTEAFF.

The chain recombines TRBV7-9 with TRBJ1-6; the D gene is possibly TRBD1 (5 bases). Germline assignment: CDR1 SEHNR and CDR2 FQNEAQ (reference sequence). The V and J ends lost 1 base and 5 bases respectively, with 9 bases between them. CDR3 length: 15 amino acids. The CDR3 reads CASSLEQGDNSPLHF. Written as DNA, the CDR3 is TGTGCCAGCAGCTTAGAGCAGGGCGATAATTCACCCCTCCACTTT.

This chain joins TRBV11-2 and TRBJ2-1; no clear D. The V and J ends lost 5 bases and 4 bases respectively, with 9 bases between them. The CDR3 runs 13 residues. From germline, CDR1 is SGHAT and CDR2 FQNNGV. Here the CDR3 DNA reads TGTGCCAGCAGCCAGTACAGATACAATGAGCAGTTCTTC. This encodes CASSQYRYNEQFF.

The chain has TRBV28 and TRBJ1-2; D not resolved. Per germline, CDR1 MDHEN and CDR2 SYDVKM. Trimming removed 7 bases at V and 3 bases at J, with 6 bases between. The CDR3 loop spans 11 amino acids. The CDR3 DNA sequence: TGTGCCAGCAACTCGGACTATGGCTACACCTTC. Its translation: CASNSDYGYTF.

This chain links TRBV2 with TRBJ2-2; weak D call: TRBD2 (6 bases). Germline lookup yields CDR1 SNHLY and CDR2 FYNNEI. V was trimmed by 6 bases and J by 2 bases, leaving 10 bases between them. The CDR3 has 14 amino acids. The CDR3 loop is CASREGTNTGELFF. CDR3 sequence (DNA): TGTGCCAGCAGGGAGGGGACTAACACCGGGGAGCTGTTTTTT.

This sequence joins TRBV11-1 and TRBJ2-7; 11 bases align to TRBD1. Trimming cost V 6 bases and J 2 bases; bases outside gene matches: 3. This CDR3 region has 14 residues. CDR1 and CDR2 (germline): SGHAT, FQDESV (reference sequence). DNA for the CDR3: TGTGCCAGCAGTTTGGACAGGGGGCCCTACGAGCAGTACTTC. Amino acid sequence: CASSLDRGPYEQYF. Based on the CDR3 plus reference TRBV11-1 and TRBJ2-7, the full variable domain is EAEVAQSPRYKITEKSQAVAFWCDPISGHATLYWYRQILGQGPELLVQFQDESVVDDSQLPKDRFSAERLKGVDSTLKIQPAELGDSAMYLCASSLDRGPYEQYFGPGTRLTVT.

The V and J genes are TRBV30 and TRBJ1-1; D gene unclear. The CDR3 has 11 amino acids. Per the germline V gene, CDR1 is GTSNPN and CDR2 is SVGIG (reference sequence). Trimming pared 1 base from V and 8 bases from J, leaving 8 bases between. The CDR3 DNA reads as TGTGCCTGGAGTGAAGCCAGGGAAGCTTTCTTT. Amino acid sequence: CAWSEAREAFF.

The V gene is TRBV29-1, the J gene TRBJ2-5; 11 positions agree with TRBD2. This CDR3 is 12 amino acids long. CDR1 SQVTM and CDR2 ANQGSEA come from the germline V gene. J lost 8 bases, V lost 8 bases, and 7 bases had no gene match. The CDR3, as DNA: TGCAGCCAACTAGCGGGAGAGTATACCCAGTACTTC. It specifies CSQLAGEYTQYF.

J is TRBJ1-6 and V is TRBV4-2; no reliable D call. The germline gives CDR1 LGHNA, CDR2 YNFKEQ. V gave up 0 bases and J gave up 0 bases, with 12 bases separating them. The CDR3 sequence is 18 residues long. This CDR3 is CASSQEGRPSSYNSPLHF. The CDR3, as DNA: TGTGCCAGCAGCCAAGAAGGCAGGCCGAGCTCCTATAATTCACCCCTCCACTTT.

The chain recombines TRBV2 with TRBJ1-1; D unresolved. V was trimmed by 5 bases and J by 3 bases, leaving 7 bases between them. Germline V gives CDR1 SNHLY, CDR2 FYNNEI. This CDR3 spans 12 amino acids. The CDR3 region has the DNA TGTGCCAGCAGTCCGTCGGACACTGAAGCTTTCTTT. As protein: CASSPSDTEAFF. Looking up the rest from reference TRBV2 and TRBJ1-1 gives the full variable domain: EPEVTQTPSHQVTQMGQEVILRCVPISNHLYFYWYRQILGQKVEFLVSFYNNEISEKSEIFDDQFSVERPDGSNFTLKIRSTKLEDSAMYFCASSPSDTEAFFGQGTRLTVV.

V and J are TRBV27 and TRBJ2-7; 9 positions agree with TRBD2. The V gene's germline CDR1 is MNHEY and CDR2 SMNVEV (reference sequence). The CDR3 loop spans 15 amino acids. With V trimmed by 6 bases and J by 4 bases, 10 bases remained unmatched. The CDR3 spells CASSLRGGENYEQYF. The CDR3 DNA sequence: TGTGCCAGCAGCCTGCGGGGGGGGGAAAATTACGAGCAGTACTTC.

This clone was seen once. The CDR3 nucleotides are TGTGCCAGCAGTGACCGCTACGAGCAGTACTTC. Amino acids: CASSDRYEQYF. The V gene is TRBV6-1, the J gene TRBJ2-7; D gene unclear. Trimming removed 3 bases at V and 3 bases at J, with 3 bases between. There are 11 residues in the CDR3. Looked up from germline, CDR1 is MNHNS and CDR2 is SASEGT.

This clone was counted between two and nine times. V is TRBV7-9 and J is TRBJ2-7, with D maybe TRBD1 (6 bases). The CDR3 is made up of 14 amino acids. Germline V gene lookup returns CDR1 SEHNR and CDR2 FQNEAQ (reference sequence). The V end lost 1 base, the J end lost 3 bases, and 10 bases lay between the germline ends. The CDR3 sequence is CASSLGQGLYEQYF. In DNA, the CDR3 is TGTGCCAGCAGCTTAGGGCAGGGGCTCTACGAGCAGTACTTC.